The 24 T cell receptor beta chains below come from one sample, sequenced in a study of T cells after yellow fever vaccination. MiXCR was run by TCRdb on the 5' RACE reads, yielding one entry per CDR3 protein. Here the sample spans 400,000 to 650,000 distinct CDR3 sequences, around a fifth being singletons. The sequences come from PBMCs, collected 21 days after the first yellow fever vaccination. The receptors were gathered from a man between 18 and 29 years old who received the YFV17D yellow fever vaccine.

This chain joins TRBV10-3 and TRBJ1-4; 7 bases agree with TRBD1. V lost 9 bases and J lost 7; bases outside the gene matches: 8. Per the germline V gene, CDR1 is ENHRY and CDR2 is SYGVKD. The CDR3 runs 13 residues. The CDR3 loop is CAISGTEGEKLFF. The CDR3 DNA reads as TGTGCCATTTCCGGGACAGAAGGTGAAAAACTGTTTTTT.

V usage is TRBV20-1 and J usage is TRBJ1-1; the D is unclear. The CDR3 is 13 amino acids. V lost 6 bases to trimming and J lost 0 bases, with 11 bases between them. Germline-derived CDR1 and CDR2 are DFQATT and SNEGSKA (reference sequence). CDR3 sequence reads: CSAHVIVNTEAFF. DNA of the CDR3: TGCAGTGCCCACGTGATTGTGAACACTGAAGCTTTCTTT.

The chain recombines TRBV3-1 with TRBJ2-1; 12 nucleotides line up with TRBD1. The V segment lost 1 base and the J segment 9 bases; nucleotides outside the gene matches: 7. The V gene's germline CDR1 is LGHDT and CDR2 YNNKEL (reference sequence). The CDR3 length is 16 residues. The CDR3 is CASSQGDRGLTGEQFF. The CDR3 coding sequence is TGTGCCAGCAGCCAAGGGGACAGGGGGCTGACGGGTGAGCAGTTCTTC.

This sequence joins TRBV18 and TRBJ2-1; 13 bases align to TRBD2. Germline V lookup: CDR1 KGHSH, CDR2 LQKENI. This CDR3 contains 15 residues. V gave up 4 bases and J gave up 5 bases; unmatched junction bases: 2. CDR3 nucleotides: TGTGCCAGCTCACGGGGACTAGCGGGGCACAATGAGCAGTTCTTC. This codes for CASSRGLAGHNEQFF.

This clonotype showed up just a few times. The chain combines TRBV20-1 with TRBJ2-1; TRBD2 is a possible D gene (7 bases). The CDR3 length is 14 residues. Trimming removed 3 bases at V and 2 bases at J, with 11 bases between. Germline values: CDR1 DFQATT, CDR2 SNEGSKA (reference sequence). In DNA, the CDR3 is TGCAGTGCTAGGAGGGGGGGGGCCTACAATGAGCAGTTCTTC. Translation gives CSARRGGAYNEQFF.

This clonotype has a handful of counts. This sequence joins TRBV19 and TRBJ2-5; 7 positions match TRBD2. The CDR3 runs 15 residues. The V and J ends lost 3 bases and 5 bases, in that order; junction bases with no gene match: 9. Germline V gene data show CDR1 as LNHDA and CDR2 as SQIVND (reference sequence). CDR3 coding DNA: TGTGCCAGTAGTATCCTTATCGGTAGCGGGGAGACCCAGTACTTC. It specifies CASSILIGSGETQYF.

This clonotype came up a few times. The chain couples TRBV5-5 to TRBJ1-2, with D possibly being TRBD1 (5 bases). V lost 3 bases, J lost 0 bases, and 12 bases lay in between. The length of the CDR3 is 15 residues. Per the germline V gene, CDR1 is SGHKS and CDR2 is YYEKEE (reference sequence). DNA of the CDR3: TGTGCCAGCAGCTCGTGGGGAGGGGCTAACTATGGCTACACCTTC. Translating gives CASSSWGGANYGYTF.

The chain links TRBV20-1 to TRBJ2-6; 7 positions match TRBD1. CDR3 length equals 17 residues. The germline V gene has CDR1 DFQATT and CDR2 SNEGSKA (reference sequence). The J segment lost 0 bases and the V segment lost 6 bases, leaving 11 bases of the junction unmatched. CDR3 coding DNA: TGCAGTGCCCCTAGTTCAGGGGGAAGCTCTGGGGCCAACGTCCTGACTTTC. This codes for CSAPSSGGSSGANVLTF.

This clonotype appeared many times. The chain uses TRBV7-3 and TRBJ2-1, with 9 bases that match TRBD1. Germline values: CDR1 SGHTA, CDR2 FQGTGA. The CDR3 covers 14 residues. Trimming removed 4 bases from V and 7 bases from J; junction bases left unmatched: 5. The CDR3 region has the DNA TGTGCCAGCAGCTCAGGGACAGGGAGTAATGAGCAGTTCTTC. It yields the protein CASSSGTGSNEQFF. The complete variable domain, with remaining parts taken from reference TRBV7-3 and TRBJ2-1, reads GAGVSQTPSNKVTEKGKYVELRCDPISGHTALYWYRQSLGQGPEFLIYFQGTGAADDSGLPNDRFFAVRPEGSVSTLKIQRTERGDSAVYLCASSSGTGSNEQFFGPGTRLTVL.

V is TRBV18 and J is TRBJ1-3, with unresolved D. The CDR3 loop spans 12 amino acids. The germline CDR1 and CDR2 sequences are KGHSH and LQKENI. V lost 3 bases and J 4 bases, leaving 4 bases between the germline ends. The CDR3 loop is CASSPTGNTIYF. The CDR3 DNA is TGTGCCAGCTCACCGACGGGAAACACCATATATTTT.

This clonotype was observed a few times. This CDR3 reads CASSTDRGIYGYTF. The CDR3 nucleotides are TGCGCCAGCAGCACGGACAGGGGCATCTATGGCTACACCTTC. The chain has TRBV5-1 and TRBJ1-2; TRBD1 matches at 9 bases. The CDR3 loop spans 14 amino acids. With 4 bases clipped from V and 4 bases from J, the junction kept 5 bases outside the gene matches. Germline CDR1 is SGHRS and CDR2 is YFSETQ.

The J gene is TRBJ2-7, the V gene TRBV4-2; 10 bases map to TRBD1. In germline, CDR1 is LGHNA, CDR2 YNFKEQ. V was pared by 2 bases and J by 3 bases, with 13 bases of the junction left unmatched. The CDR3 runs to 18 residues. CDR3 residues: CASSQFRGTGAQVYEQYF. In DNA form, the CDR3 reads TGTGCCAGCAGCCAATTCCGTGGGACAGGGGCCCAGGTCTACGAGCAGTACTTC.

This clonotype has a handful of counts. The V and J genes are TRBV6-1 and TRBJ2-7; the match to TRBD1 covers 8 bases. This CDR3 has 14 amino acids. The germline V gene has CDR1 MNHNS and CDR2 SASEGT. V was clipped by 8 bases and J by 4 bases; unmatched bases: 10. CDR3: CASGTGRLSYEQYF. The CDR3 DNA follows: TGTGCCAGCGGGACAGGACGACTTTCGTACGAGCAGTACTTC.

This chain uses TRBV19 with TRBJ2-5, with D perhaps matching TRBD2 (5 bases). This CDR3 has 14 amino acids. Germline values: CDR1 LNHDA, CDR2 SQIVND (reference sequence). The V gene lost 4 bases and the J gene lost 5 bases, with 14 bases spanning the gap. CDR3: CASSTRTGGETQYF. CDR3 bases: TGTGCCAGTAGTACCCGCACGGGCGGGGAGACCCAGTACTTC. Filled out from reference TRBV19 and TRBJ2-5, the complete variable domain reads DGGITQSPKYLFRKEGQNVTLSCEQNLNHDAMYWYRQDPGQGLRLIYYSQIVNDFQKGDIAEGYSVSREKKESFPLTVTSAQKNPTAFYLCASSTRTGGETQYFGPGTRLLVL.

The V and J genes are TRBV11-2 and TRBJ2-1; 8 bases map to TRBD2. Losses at the gene ends were 4 bases for V and 0 bases for J; bases not matched to a gene: 5. The CDR3 contains 16 residues. Germline lookup yields CDR1 SGHAT and CDR2 FQNNGV. In nucleotides, the CDR3 is TGTGCCAGCAGCTCCGGGGGGACTAGCTCCTACAATGAGCAGTTCTTC. Protein product: CASSSGGTSSYNEQFF.

J is TRBJ2-3 and V is TRBV7-2; a weak D match, TRBD2 (5 bases). Germline V CDR1 and CDR2: SGHTA, FQGNSA. Trimming took 7 bases from V and 5 from J, leaving 13 bases between them. This CDR3 is built from 13 residues. This chain's CDR3 is CASTRGGVDTQYF. The CDR3 DNA reads TGTGCCAGCACCCGGGGTGGGGTAGATACGCAGTATTTT.

CDR3 bases: TGCGCCAGCAGTCTGGTACAGTACCAAGAGACCCAGTACTTC. The encoded protein is CASSLVQYQETQYF. The J gene is TRBJ2-5, the V gene TRBV10-2; D not resolved. This CDR3 region has 14 residues. Between the trimmed V and J ends, which lost 5 bases and 0 bases, there was a span of 10 bases. Germline assignment: CDR1 WSHSY and CDR2 SAAADI.

The chain recombines TRBV7-3 with TRBJ2-3; unclear D gene. Germline CDR1 SGHTA, CDR2 FQGTGA. Trimming took off 8 bases at V and 0 bases at J, with 9 bases between the two ends. The CDR3 spans 13 residues. CDR3 sequence: CASGQTSTDTQYF. CDR3 bases: TGTGCCAGCGGGCAGACTAGCACAGATACGCAGTATTTT.

For the CDR3, the DNA is TGCAGCGTTGAAGCCGGGGAATACTATGGCTACACCTTC. This gives the protein CSVEAGEYYGYTF. The chain uses TRBV29-1 and TRBJ1-2, with D unclear. This CDR3 has 13 residues. Germline CDR1 is SQVTM and CDR2 is ANQGSEA. V lost 1 base and J 3 bases, leaving 9 bases between the germline ends.

The V call is TRBV12-3 or TRBV12-4, the J call TRBJ1-2; D is possibly TRBD1 (6 bases). V was clipped by 2 bases and J by 3 bases, with 10 bases between them. The CDR3 is 14 residues long. CDR3 bases: TGTGCCAGCAGTTTAAGGGGGGTTTACTATGGCTACACCTTC. Its protein product is CASSLRGVYYGYTF.

The chain uses TRBV9 and TRBJ1-1; possible D gene TRBD1, 5 bases. V lost 4 bases and J 3 bases, leaving 13 bases between the germline ends. Germline CDR1 and CDR2: SGDLS and YYNGEE. The CDR3 totals 14 residues. This chain's CDR3 is CASSPGGSDTEAFF. Written as DNA, the CDR3 is TGTGCCAGCAGCCCTGGGGGTAGCGACACTGAAGCTTTCTTT.

The chain is built from TRBV7-2 and TRBJ2-3, with 13 bases identical to TRBD2. There are 16 residues in the CDR3. The ends lost 8 bases at V and 4 bases at J; junction bases unmatched: 9. The germline gives CDR1 SGHTA, CDR2 FQGNSA. CDR3 protein: CASQSGLAGRADTQYF. In DNA form, the CDR3 reads TGTGCCAGCCAGTCGGGACTAGCGGGGAGGGCAGATACGCAGTATTTT.

The rearrangement joins TRBV10-2 to TRBJ2-1, with D unclear. The V end was cut by 3 bases, the J end by 9 bases, with 12 bases between. There are 13 residues in the CDR3. Germline V gives CDR1 WSHSY, CDR2 SAAADI. CDR3 sequence (DNA): TGCGCCAGCAGTGATAGTAACCCGGGTGAGCAGTTCTTC. Translation: CASSDSNPGEQFF.

The chain joins TRBV6-6 to TRBJ1-2; 7 nucleotides align to TRBD1. J lost 4 bases, V lost 5 bases, and 4 bases had no gene match. From germline, CDR1 is MNHNY and CDR2 SVGAGI (reference sequence). There are 13 residues in the CDR3. CDR3 sequence: CASSGTDLYGYTF. The CDR3 region has the DNA TGTGCCAGCAGTGGGACAGACCTCTATGGCTACACCTTC.